The 3 T cell receptor beta chains reported below all come from one sample, sequenced in a study of blood T cell repertoires in COVID-19. The assay was immunoSEQ multiplex PCR, and TCRdb's table has in-frame clones only and misses some. The profile shows roughly 310,000 clones, about nine tenths of them singletons. What was sequenced was peripheral blood. These receptors were taken from a young woman with COVID-19, enrolled during active disease.

The CDR3: CASSFPGGYQPQHF. The CDR3 region has the DNA TGTGCCAGCAGTTTCCCAGGGGGATACCAGCCCCAGCATTTT. The rearrangement links TRBV28 to TRBJ1-5; 7 nucleotides agree with TRBD1. Trimming cost V 3 bases and J 7 bases; bases outside gene matches: 6. Germline CDR1 MDHEN, CDR2 SYDVKM. This CDR3 is built from 14 residues.

The CDR3 nucleotides read TGCAGCGTTGTTGCGGGGACTCGAGACGAGCAGTACTTC. It encodes CSVVAGTRDEQYF. The chain uses TRBV29-1 and TRBJ2-7, with D possibly TRBD2 on 6 matching bases. V lost 4 bases, J lost 5 bases, and 15 bases lay in between. The CDR3 contains 13 residues. In germline, CDR1 is SQVTM, CDR2 ANQGSEA.

This chain links TRBV29-1 with TRBJ2-1; D perhaps matches TRBD1 (6 bases). Germline V gene lookup returns CDR1 SQVTM and CDR2 ANQGSEA. This CDR3 comprises 12 residues. V was cut by 7 bases and J by 9 bases, with 16 bases left in between. The CDR3 DNA reads as TGCAGCGCCTACCAGGTAGGGGGTGAGCAGTTCTTC. Its translation: CSAYQVGGEQFF.